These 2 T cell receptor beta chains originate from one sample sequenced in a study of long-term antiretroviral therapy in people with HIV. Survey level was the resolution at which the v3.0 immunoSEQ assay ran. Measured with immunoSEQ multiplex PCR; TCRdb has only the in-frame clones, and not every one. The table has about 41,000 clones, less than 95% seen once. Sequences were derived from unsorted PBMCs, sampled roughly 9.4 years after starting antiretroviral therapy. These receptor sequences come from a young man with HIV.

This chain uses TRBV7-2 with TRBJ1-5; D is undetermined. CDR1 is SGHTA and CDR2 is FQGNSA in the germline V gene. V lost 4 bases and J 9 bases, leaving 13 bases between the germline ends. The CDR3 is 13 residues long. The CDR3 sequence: CASSSHELGPQHF. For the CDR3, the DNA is TGTGCCAGCAGCTCCCACGAGCTGGGGCCCCAGCATTTT.

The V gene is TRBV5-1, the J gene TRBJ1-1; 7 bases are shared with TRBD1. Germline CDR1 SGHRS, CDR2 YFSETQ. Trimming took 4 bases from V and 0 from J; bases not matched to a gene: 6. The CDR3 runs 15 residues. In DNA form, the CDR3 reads TGCGCCAGCAGCAGCGGGACAGCCATGAACACTGAAGCTTTCTTT. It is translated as CASSSGTAMNTEAFF. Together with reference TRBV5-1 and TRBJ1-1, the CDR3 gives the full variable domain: KAGVTQTPRYLIKTRGQQVTLSCSPISGHRSVSWYQQTPGQGLQFLFEYFSETQRNKGNFPGRFSGRQFSNSRSEMNVSTLELGDSALYLCASSSGTAMNTEAFFGQGTRLTVV.